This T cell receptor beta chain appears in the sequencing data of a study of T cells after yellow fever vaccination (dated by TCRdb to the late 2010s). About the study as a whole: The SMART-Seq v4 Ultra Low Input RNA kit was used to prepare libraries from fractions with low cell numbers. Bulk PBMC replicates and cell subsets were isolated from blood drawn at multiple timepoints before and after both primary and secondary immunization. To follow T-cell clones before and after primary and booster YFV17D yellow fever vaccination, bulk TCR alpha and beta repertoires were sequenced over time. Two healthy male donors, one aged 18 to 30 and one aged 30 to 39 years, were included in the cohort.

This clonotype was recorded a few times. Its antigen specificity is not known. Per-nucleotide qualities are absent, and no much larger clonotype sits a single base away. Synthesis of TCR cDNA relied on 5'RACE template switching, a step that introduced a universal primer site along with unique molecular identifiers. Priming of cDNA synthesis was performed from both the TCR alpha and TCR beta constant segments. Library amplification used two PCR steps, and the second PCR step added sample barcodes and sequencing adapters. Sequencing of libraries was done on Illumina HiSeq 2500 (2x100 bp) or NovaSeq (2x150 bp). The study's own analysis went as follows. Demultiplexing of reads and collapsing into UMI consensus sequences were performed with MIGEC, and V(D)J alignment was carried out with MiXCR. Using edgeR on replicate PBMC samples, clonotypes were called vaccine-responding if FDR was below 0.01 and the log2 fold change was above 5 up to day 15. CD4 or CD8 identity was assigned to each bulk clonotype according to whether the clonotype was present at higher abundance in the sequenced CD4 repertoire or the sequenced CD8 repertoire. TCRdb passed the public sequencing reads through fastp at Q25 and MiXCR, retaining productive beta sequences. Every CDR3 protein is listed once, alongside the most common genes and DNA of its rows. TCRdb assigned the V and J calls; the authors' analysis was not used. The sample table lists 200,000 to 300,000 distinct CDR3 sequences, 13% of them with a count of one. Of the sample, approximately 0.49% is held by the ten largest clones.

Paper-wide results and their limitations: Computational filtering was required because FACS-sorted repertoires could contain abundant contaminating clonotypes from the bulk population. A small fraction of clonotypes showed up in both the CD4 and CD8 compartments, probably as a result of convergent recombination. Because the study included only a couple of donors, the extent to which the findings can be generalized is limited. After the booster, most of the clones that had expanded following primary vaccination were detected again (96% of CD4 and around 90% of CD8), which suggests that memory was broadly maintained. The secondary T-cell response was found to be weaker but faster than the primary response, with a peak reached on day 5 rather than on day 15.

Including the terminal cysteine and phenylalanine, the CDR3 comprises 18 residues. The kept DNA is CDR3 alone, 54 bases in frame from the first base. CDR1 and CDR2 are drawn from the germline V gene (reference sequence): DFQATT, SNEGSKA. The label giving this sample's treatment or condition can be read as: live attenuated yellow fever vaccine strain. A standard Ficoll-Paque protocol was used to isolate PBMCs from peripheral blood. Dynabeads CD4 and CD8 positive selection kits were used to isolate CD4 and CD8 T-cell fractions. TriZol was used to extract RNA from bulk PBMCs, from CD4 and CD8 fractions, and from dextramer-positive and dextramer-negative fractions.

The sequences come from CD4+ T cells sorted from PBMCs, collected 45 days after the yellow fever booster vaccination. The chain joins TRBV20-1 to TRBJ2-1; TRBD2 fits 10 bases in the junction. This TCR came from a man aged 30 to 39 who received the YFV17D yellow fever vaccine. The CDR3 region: CSTPPSKGLAISYNEQFF. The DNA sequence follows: TGCAGCACGCCCCCGTCCAAGGGACTAGCGATTTCCTACAATGAGCAGTTCTTC.